These 3 T cell receptor beta chains came from one sample sequenced in a study of cytomegalovirus exposure and HLA in healthy donors. PCR employed 60 Vbeta and 13 Jbeta primers. The table came from immunoSEQ multiplex PCR; TCRdb's copy has only in-frame clones and leaves some out. This table holds 120,000 or so clones, about 81% found once. Sequenced material: PBMCs. Source of these receptors: a woman between 40 and 55 years old in good health and CMV-seropositive.

This chain links TRBV6-5 with TRBJ1-3, with unresolved D. Per germline, CDR1 MNHEY and CDR2 SVGAGI. Trimming stripped 7 bases from V and 1 base from J, with 11 bases between. This CDR3 is 14 amino acids long. The CDR3 spells CASTRGISGNTIYF. The CDR3 nucleotides read TGTGCCAGCACCCGGGGTATTTCTGGAAACACCATATATTTT.

In this sample, this clone turned up a few times. This rearrangement joins TRBV6-5 to TRBJ2-1; D ambiguous. CDR1 and CDR2 (germline): MNHEY, SVGAGI. V lost 8 bases and J 5 bases, leaving 7 bases between the germline ends. The CDR3 runs to 11 residues. The CDR3 reads CASGPNNEQFF. CDR3 bases: TGTGCCAGCGGGCCGAACAATGAGCAGTTCTTC.

This clone appeared once. This chain joins TRBV2 and TRBJ1-2; a possible D gene is TRBD1 (6 bases). V was pared by 6 bases and J by 6 bases, with 14 bases between. The CDR3 is 13 amino acids. The germline V gene has CDR1 SNHLY and CDR2 FYNNEI. The CDR3, as DNA: TGTGCCAGCAGCCCCGGGGGGCGGGATGGCTACACCTTC. This encodes CASSPGGRDGYTF.